The entry that follows covers one T cell receptor (beta chain) sequence. The antigen remains unidentified. The data derive from a study of T-cell memory formation after mild COVID-19. Study-wide background: The two donors had largely donor-specific TCR clusters.

The CDR3 is made up of 17 amino acids. The germline CDR1 and CDR2 sequences are LGHNA and YNFKEQ. Trimming stripped 1 base from V and 6 bases from J, with 19 bases between. Constant-segment primers were used for 5'RACE, and the resulting TCR alpha and TCR beta cDNA libraries carried sample barcodes and UMIs. TCRdb independently ran MiXCR on the 5' RACE reads; one entry per CDR3 protein. The data contain about 400,000 distinct CDR3 sequences, about 15% of them seen just once; the ten biggest clones take up around 21%. Study-wide findings and caveats: CD4+ contracting clones were mainly CM and EM; CD8+ ones, EMRA. Proof of SARS-CoV-2 specificity was absent for the second-wave clones that crested on day 37.

V gene TRBV4-2 combines with J gene TRBJ2-1, with D possibly matching TRBD2 (5 bases). This receptor was taken from a young man who had mild COVID-19 (a few samples of this study predate the infection). Cell type and time point are not known. The sequencing sample was made of PBMCs or a T cell subset sorted from them (not recorded which). CDR3 bases: TGTGCCAGCAGCCAAGCCCAACTAGTTAATGGGGTCAATGAGCAGTTCTTC. As protein: CASSQAQLVNGVNEQFF.